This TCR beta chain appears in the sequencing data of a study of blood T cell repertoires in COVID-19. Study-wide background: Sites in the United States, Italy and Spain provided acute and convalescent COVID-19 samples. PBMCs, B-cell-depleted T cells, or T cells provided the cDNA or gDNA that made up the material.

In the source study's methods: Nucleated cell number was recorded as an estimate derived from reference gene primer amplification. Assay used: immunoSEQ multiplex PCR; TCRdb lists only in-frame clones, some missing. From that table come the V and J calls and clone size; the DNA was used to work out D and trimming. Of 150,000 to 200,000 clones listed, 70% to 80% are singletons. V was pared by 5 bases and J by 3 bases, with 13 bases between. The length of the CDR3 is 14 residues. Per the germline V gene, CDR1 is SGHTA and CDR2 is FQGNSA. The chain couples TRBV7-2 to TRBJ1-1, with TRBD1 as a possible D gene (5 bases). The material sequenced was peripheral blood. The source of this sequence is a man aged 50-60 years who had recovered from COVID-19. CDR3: CASSPGRGYTEAFF. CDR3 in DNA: TGTGCCAGCAGCCCGGGGCGGGGGTACACTGAAGCTTTCTTT. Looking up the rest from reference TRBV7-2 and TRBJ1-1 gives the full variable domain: GAGVSQSPSNKVTEKGKDVELRCDPISGHTALYWYRQSLGQGLEFLIYFQGNSAPDKSGLPSDRFSAERTGGSVSTLTIQRTQQEDSAVYLCASSPGRGYTEAFFGQGTRLTVV.